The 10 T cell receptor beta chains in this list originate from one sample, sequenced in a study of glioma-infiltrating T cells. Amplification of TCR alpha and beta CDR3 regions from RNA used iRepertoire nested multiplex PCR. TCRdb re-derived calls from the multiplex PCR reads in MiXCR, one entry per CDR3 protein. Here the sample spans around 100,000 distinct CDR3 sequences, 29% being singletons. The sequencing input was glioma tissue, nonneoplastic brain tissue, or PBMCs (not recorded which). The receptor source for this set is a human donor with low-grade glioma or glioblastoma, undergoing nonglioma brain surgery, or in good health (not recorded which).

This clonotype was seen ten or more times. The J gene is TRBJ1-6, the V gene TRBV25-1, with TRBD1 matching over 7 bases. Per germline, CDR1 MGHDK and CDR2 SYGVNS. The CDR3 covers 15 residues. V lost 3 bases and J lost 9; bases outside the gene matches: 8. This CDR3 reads CASSDYHRGGSPLHF. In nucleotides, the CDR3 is TGTGCCAGCAGTGACTACCACAGGGGCGGTTCACCCCTCCACTTT.

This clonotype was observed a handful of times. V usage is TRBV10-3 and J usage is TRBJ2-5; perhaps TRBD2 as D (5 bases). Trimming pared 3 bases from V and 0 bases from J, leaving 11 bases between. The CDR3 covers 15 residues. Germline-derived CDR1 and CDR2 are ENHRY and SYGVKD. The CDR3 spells CAISERGQDQETQYF. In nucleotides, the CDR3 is TGTGCCATCAGTGAACGCGGGCAGGACCAAGAGACCCAGTACTTC.

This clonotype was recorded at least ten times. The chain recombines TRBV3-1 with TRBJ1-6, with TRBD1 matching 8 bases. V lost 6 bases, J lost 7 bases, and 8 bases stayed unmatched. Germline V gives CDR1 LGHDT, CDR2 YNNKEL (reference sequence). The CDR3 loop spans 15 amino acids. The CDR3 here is CASRLQGAENSPLHF. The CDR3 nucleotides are TGTGCCAGCAGACTTCAGGGGGCGGAGAATTCACCCCTCCACTTT.

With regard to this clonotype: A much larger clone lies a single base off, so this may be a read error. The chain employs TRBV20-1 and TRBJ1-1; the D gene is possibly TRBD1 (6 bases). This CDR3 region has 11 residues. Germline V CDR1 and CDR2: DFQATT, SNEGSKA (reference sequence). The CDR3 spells CSLLGDTGAFF. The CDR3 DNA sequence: TGCAGTCTGCTTGGGGACACTGGAGCTTTCTTT.

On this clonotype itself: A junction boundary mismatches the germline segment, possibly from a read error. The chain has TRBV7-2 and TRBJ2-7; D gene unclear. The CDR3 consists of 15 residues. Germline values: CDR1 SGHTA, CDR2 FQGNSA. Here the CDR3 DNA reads TGTGTCAGCAGCTTAGGAGACAAAGCTTTCTACGAGCAGTACTTC. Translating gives CVSSLGDKAFYEQYF.

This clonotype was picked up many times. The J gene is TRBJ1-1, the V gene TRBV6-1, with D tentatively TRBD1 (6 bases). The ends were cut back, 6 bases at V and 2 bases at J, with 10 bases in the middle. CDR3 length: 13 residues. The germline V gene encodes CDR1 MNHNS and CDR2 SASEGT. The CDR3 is CASSGQFNTEAFF. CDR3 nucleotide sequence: TGTGCCAGCAGCGGACAGTTCAACACTGAAGCTTTCTTT.

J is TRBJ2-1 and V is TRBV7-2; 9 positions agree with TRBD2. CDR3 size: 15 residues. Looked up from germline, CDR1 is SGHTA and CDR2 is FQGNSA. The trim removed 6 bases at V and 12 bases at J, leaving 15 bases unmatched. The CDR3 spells CASRATSGAPGGQFF. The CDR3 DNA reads TGTGCCAGCAGAGCGACTAGCGGAGCACCCGGGGGGCAGTTCTTC.

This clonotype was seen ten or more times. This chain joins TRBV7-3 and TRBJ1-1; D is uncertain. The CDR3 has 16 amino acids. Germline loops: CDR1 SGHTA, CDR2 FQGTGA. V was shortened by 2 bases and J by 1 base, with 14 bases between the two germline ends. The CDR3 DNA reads TGTGCCAGCAGCTTAGAGTCAGGCCTCGCGAACACTGAAGCTTTCTTT. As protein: CASSLESGLANTEAFF.

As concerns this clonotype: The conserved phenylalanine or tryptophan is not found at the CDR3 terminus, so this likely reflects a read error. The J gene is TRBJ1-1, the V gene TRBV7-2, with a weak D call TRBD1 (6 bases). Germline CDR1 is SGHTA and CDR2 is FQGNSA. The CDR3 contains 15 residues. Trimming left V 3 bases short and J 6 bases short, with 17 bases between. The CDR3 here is CASSFMGTPVPEAFL. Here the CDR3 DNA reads TGTGCCAGCAGCTTCATGGGGACACCCGTACCTGAAGCTTTCCTT.

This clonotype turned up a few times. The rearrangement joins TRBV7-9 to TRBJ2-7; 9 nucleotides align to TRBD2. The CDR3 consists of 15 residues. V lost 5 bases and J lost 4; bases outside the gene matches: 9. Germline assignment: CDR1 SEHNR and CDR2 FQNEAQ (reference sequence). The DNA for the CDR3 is TGTGCCAGCAGCCCGGGGCTAGCGGGGATGTACGAGCAGTACTTC. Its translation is CASSPGLAGMYEQYF.